A single sample gave rise to the 32 T cell receptor beta chains below, sequenced in a study of type 1 and type 2 diabetes patients. PCR was run on genomic DNA. The TCR beta CDR3 region was amplified using 30 forward and 13 reverse primers. One entry per CDR3 protein results from TCRdb running MiXCR on the multiplex PCR reads. The data contain fewer than 350,000 distinct CDR3 sequences, roughly 48% of them singletons. Sequencing was performed on peripheral blood mononuclear cells (PBMCs). These receptors all stem from a man aged 18 to 30 with type 2 diabetes.

This clonotype has a count of ten or more. The chain combines TRBV2 with TRBJ2-7, with D maybe TRBD2 (6 bases). CDR1 is SNHLY, CDR2 FYNNEI, per germline. V dropped 5 bases and J dropped 0 bases, with 11 bases sitting between them. The CDR3 has 14 amino acids. This CDR3 is CASSFGGVSYEQYF. CDR3 DNA: TGTGCCAGCAGTTTCGGAGGGGTCTCCTACGAGCAGTACTTC.

A note on this clonotype: A junction boundary mismatches the germline segment, possibly from a read error. The chain uses TRBV12-3 or TRBV12-4 and TRBJ2-5, with 8 nucleotides matching TRBD2. The CDR3 consists of 14 residues. The CDR3 DNA reads as TGTGCCATCAGTGCCGGGGGGGCCGAAGAGACCCAGTACTTC. Translated, it gives CAISAGGAEETQYF.

The V and J genes are TRBV7-6 and TRBJ2-1; D perhaps matches TRBD1 (5 bases). Germline CDR1 reads SGHVS; CDR2 reads FNYEAQ. V was shortened by 7 bases and J by 5 bases, with 9 bases between the two germline ends. There are 12 residues in the CDR3. The CDR3 region is CASKEGDNEQFF. The CDR3 DNA reads as TGTGCCAGCAAGGAAGGGGACAATGAGCAGTTCTTC. The whole variable domain, remainder taken from reference TRBV7-6 and TRBJ2-1, is GAGVSQSPRYKVTKRGQDVALRCDPISGHVSLYWYRQALGQGPEFLTYFNYEAQQDKSGLPNDRFSAERPEGSISTLTIQRTEQRDSAMYRCASKEGDNEQFFGPGTRLTVL.

Worth noting for this clonotype: Since the CDR3 does not end with the conserved phenylalanine or tryptophan, this likely comes from a read error. The chain is built from TRBV15 and TRBJ2-7; D gene uncertain. The DNA end is a closer match to TRBJ1-2, so the J assignment may be wrong. Germline lookup yields CDR1 LNHNV and CDR2 YYDKDF (reference sequence). The CDR3 consists of 12 residues. The DNA of the CDR3 is TGTGCCACCAGCAGAGAGGAGAGGGACTACACCCTC. Translated, it gives CATSREERDYTL.

V usage is TRBV13 and J usage is TRBJ2-6; no clear D gene. The CDR3 runs to 14 residues. Germline values: CDR1 PRHDT, CDR2 FYEKMQ (reference sequence). V was clipped by 6 bases and J by 2 bases, with 8 bases between them. CDR3 DNA: TGTGCCAGCAGACGACCTGCTGGGGCCAACGTCCTGACTTTC. The encoded protein is CASRRPAGANVLTF. Together with reference TRBV13 and TRBJ2-6, the CDR3 gives the full variable domain: AAGVIQSPRHLIKEKRETATLKCYPIPRHDTVYWYQQGPGQDPQFLISFYEKMQSDKGSIPDRFSAQQFSDYHSELNMSSLELGDSALYFCASRRPAGANVLTFGAGSRLTVL.

This clonotype was seen only a few times. At one boundary the junction diverges from the germline segment, which might be a read error. J is TRBJ2-7 and V is TRBV5-1; D gene ambiguous. This CDR3 has 16 amino acids. Germline values: CDR1 SGHRS, CDR2 YFSETQ. CDR3 amino acids: CASSLAAPLLNYEQYF. The DNA for the CDR3 is TGCGCTAGCAGCTTGGCGGCGCCGCTACTGAACTACGAGCAGTACTTC.

The rearrangement uses TRBV20-1 and TRBJ2-7; D is unclear. The V gene's germline CDR1 is DFQATT and CDR2 SNEGSKA (reference sequence). The CDR3 contains 12 residues. V lost 0 bases and J lost 2, with 5 bases in between. In nucleotides, the CDR3 is TGCAGTGCTAGAGAAGATGCCTACGAGCAGTACTTC. This encodes CSAREDAYEQYF.

The chain has TRBV7-8 and TRBJ2-7, with D perhaps TRBD1 (5 bases). The CDR3 runs to 11 residues. V was trimmed by 8 bases and J by 6 bases, leaving 11 bases between them. Per the germline V gene, CDR1 is SGHVS and CDR2 is FQNEAQ. The CDR3 DNA is TGTGCCAGCGCCCAGGGTCCCGAGCAGTACTTC. Translated: CASAQGPEQYF.

This clonotype came up many times. This rearrangement joins TRBV2 to TRBJ1-6, with 11 bases aligning to TRBD1. CDR3 length equals 17 residues. Germline assignment: CDR1 SNHLY and CDR2 FYNNEI. V was pared by 2 bases and J by 1 base, with 1 base of the junction left unmatched. In nucleotides, the CDR3 is TGTGCCAGCAGTGAAAGGGACAGGGGGTCCTATAATTCACCCCTCCACTTT. Amino acid sequence: CASSERDRGSYNSPLHF.

This clonotype was picked up a small number of times. This rearrangement joins TRBV15 to TRBJ2-3; 8 bases are a match to TRBD2. The germline V gene has CDR1 LNHNV and CDR2 YYDKDF (reference sequence). Trimming cost V 1 base and J 6 bases; bases outside gene matches: 6. This CDR3 spans 15 amino acids. The CDR3 sequence is CATSRVAGGRDTQYF. The CDR3 nucleotides are TGTGCCACCAGCAGAGTAGCTGGCGGGAGGGATACGCAGTATTTT.

The chain is built from TRBV30 and TRBJ2-2, with TRBD1 identical over 10 bases. CDR3 length: 15 amino acids. Germline CDR1 reads GTSNPN; CDR2 reads SVGIG (reference sequence). V gave up 6 bases and J gave up 6 bases; unmatched junction bases: 10. This CDR3 is CACFPGQGIAGELFF. The CDR3 DNA follows: TGTGCCTGCTTCCCGGGACAGGGGATAGCCGGGGAGCTGTTTTTT. Based on the CDR3 plus reference TRBV30 and TRBJ2-2, the full variable domain is SQTIHQWPATLVQPVGSPLSLECTVEGTSNPNLYWYRQAAGRGLQLLFYSVGIGQISSEVPQNLSASRPQDRQFILSSKKLLLSDSGFYLCACFPGQGIAGELFFGEGSRLTVL.

The chain has TRBV29-1 and TRBJ2-3; tentatively, D is TRBD2 (5 bases). From germline, CDR1 is SQVTM and CDR2 ANQGSEA. V dropped 5 bases and J dropped 5 bases, with 14 bases sitting between them. The CDR3 length is 13 residues. Here the CDR3 reads CSVPGEKLDTQYF. DNA for the CDR3: TGCAGCGTTCCCGGGGAGAAACTAGATACGCAGTATTTT.

This clonotype was observed a handful of times. The V gene is TRBV6-6, the J gene TRBJ1-4; D is uncertain. V was shortened by 6 bases and J by 7 bases, with 3 bases between the two germline ends. Germline V gene data show CDR1 as MNHNY and CDR2 as SVGAGI (reference sequence). There are 10 residues in the CDR3. CDR3: CASSREKLFF. DNA for the CDR3: TGTGCCAGCAGCCGTGAAAAACTGTTTTTT.

This clonotype was picked up a small number of times. The rearrangement links TRBV20-1 to TRBJ2-2; a possible D gene is TRBD2 (5 bases). Germline assignment: CDR1 DFQATT and CDR2 SNEGSKA (reference sequence). CDR3 length: 12 residues. Between the trimmed V and J ends, which lost 6 bases and 7 bases, there was a span of 12 bases. This CDR3 is CSARKEGGELFF. DNA for the CDR3: TGCAGTGCCAGAAAAGAGGGCGGGGAGCTGTTTTTT.

This sequence joins TRBV30 and TRBJ2-7, with 10 nucleotides matching TRBD1. Per the germline V gene, CDR1 is GTSNPN and CDR2 is SVGIG (reference sequence). V was pared by 5 bases and J by 6 bases, with 7 bases of the junction left unmatched. CDR3 length equals 13 residues. The CDR3 coding sequence is TGTGCCTGGTTGGGACAGGGGTTGTCCGAGCAGTACTTC. It codes for CAWLGQGLSEQYF.

A few counts support this clonotype. The chain joins TRBV27 to TRBJ2-7, with D possibly matching TRBD2 (5 bases). This CDR3 spans 15 amino acids. The V end was cut by 6 bases, the J end by 6 bases, with 21 bases between. The germline CDR1 and CDR2 sequences are MNHEY and SMNVEV (reference sequence). The CDR3, as DNA: TGTGCCAGCAGCCTAACGGGGAACGAACGCGGCGAGCAGTACTTC. It translates to CASSLTGNERGEQYF.

This clonotype was detected ten times or more. The CDR3: CASTPGDGNEQYF. CDR3 DNA: TGTGCCAGTACCCCTGGCGACGGGAACGAGCAGTACTTC. The genes are TRBV19 and TRBJ2-7, with a tentative D call TRBD2 (5 bases). CDR1 and CDR2 from the germline V gene are LNHDA and SQIVND (reference sequence). Trimming shortened V by 7 bases and J by 5 bases, and 15 bases separated the two germline ends. This CDR3 is 13 amino acids long.

This clonotype was seen more than once but under ten times. The V gene is TRBV28, the J gene TRBJ2-2; D gene uncertain. V lost 5 bases to trimming and J lost 6 bases, with 10 bases between them. Germline CDR1 is MDHEN and CDR2 is SYDVKM. The CDR3 contains 13 residues. The CDR3 sequence is CASSPGGAGELFF. In DNA, the CDR3 is TGTGCCAGCAGTCCCGGTGGGGCCGGGGAGCTGTTTTTT.

This clonotype was observed once. The genes are TRBV2 and TRBJ2-1, with D tentatively TRBD1 (6 bases). V dropped 6 bases and J dropped 0 bases, with 18 bases sitting between them. Germline CDR1 is SNHLY and CDR2 is FYNNEI. This CDR3 is built from 17 residues. The CDR3 DNA reads as TGTGCCAGCAGCCCTAAAGCCAGGGGAAGCTCCTACAATGAGCAGTTCTTC. The encoded protein is CASSPKARGSSYNEQFF.

The V call is TRBV6-6, the J call TRBJ1-4, with a possible D match to TRBD1 (5 bases). Trimming pared 5 bases from V and 5 bases from J, leaving 12 bases between. This CDR3 is 14 amino acids long. From germline, CDR1 is MNHNY and CDR2 SVGAGI (reference sequence). This CDR3 reads CASSPQENNEKLFF. The CDR3 nucleotides read TGTGCCAGCAGTCCACAGGAGAACAATGAAAAACTGTTTTTT.

The chain has TRBV12-3 or TRBV12-4 and TRBJ2-5; D unresolved. This CDR3 region has 13 residues. The V and J ends lost 4 bases and 2 bases respectively, with 8 bases between them. For the CDR3, the DNA is TGTGCCAGCAGTTCTAGGAGTCAAGAGACCCAGTACTTC. Translation: CASSSRSQETQYF.

Only a few counts were recorded for this clonotype. This chain connects TRBV30 to TRBJ1-2; D gene uncertain. The CDR3 loop spans 15 amino acids. With 5 bases removed from V and 8 bases from J, the gap between germline ends came to 24 bases. Germline V gene data show CDR1 as GTSNPN and CDR2 as SVGIG (reference sequence). The CDR3 DNA sequence: TGTGCCTGGGCCCTTCGAGGACGTAGAGTGGGCGGCTACACCTTC. As protein: CAWALRGRRVGGYTF.

The CDR3, as DNA: TGTGCCAGCAGCCAAGAATGGGGACACGGACAAGAGACCCAGTACTTC. Protein sequence: CASSQEWGHGQETQYF. The genes are TRBV14 and TRBJ2-5; maybe TRBD1 (6 bases). Trimming shortened V by 0 bases and J by 2 bases, and 13 bases separated the two germline ends. The germline CDR1 and CDR2 sequences are SGHDN and FVKESK. The CDR3 runs 16 residues.

This clonotype was seen a few times. The chain combines TRBV5-1 with TRBJ2-3, with no clear D. CDR1 is SGHRS, CDR2 YFSETQ, per germline. This CDR3 has 16 residues. The V and J ends lost 5 bases and 0 bases respectively, with 16 bases between them. Here the CDR3 DNA reads TGCGCCAGCAGTCACGGAGCTGATTCTAGCACAGATACGCAGTATTTT. This gives the protein CASSHGADSSTDTQYF.

The genes are TRBV7-3 and TRBJ2-2; TRBD1 agrees at 7 bases. Germline CDR1 and CDR2: SGHTA and FQGTGA. The CDR3 covers 18 residues. V gave up 5 bases and J gave up 0 bases; unmatched junction bases: 12. The chain's CDR3 is CASSPKVTGTANTGELFF. CDR3 DNA: TGTGCCAGCAGCCCAAAGGTGACCGGGACAGCGAACACCGGGGAGCTGTTTTTT.

This clonotype was observed a few times. The chain uses TRBV30 and TRBJ1-1; a weak D match, TRBD1 (6 bases). Deletions cut 0 bases from V and 14 bases from J, with 13 bases between. Germline CDR1 reads GTSNPN; CDR2 reads SVGIG (reference sequence). The CDR3 spans 11 residues. The CDR3 sequence: CAWSVGQGPFF. The DNA for the CDR3 is TGTGCCTGGAGTGTCGGGCAGGGGCCCTTCTTT.

V and J are TRBV28 and TRBJ2-6; D is undetermined. The V gene's germline CDR1 is MDHEN and CDR2 SYDVKM. Trimming removed 2 bases at V and 0 bases at J, with 8 bases between. The CDR3 extends over 16 amino acids. DNA of the CDR3: TGTGCCAGCAGTTTAATGGGCAACTCTGGGGCCAACGTCCTGACTTTC. Protein: CASSLMGNSGANVLTF.

The rearrangement joins TRBV7-6 to TRBJ2-1, with 10 bases aligning to TRBD2. This CDR3 has 14 amino acids. Germline CDR1 SGHVS, CDR2 FNYEAQ. V shed 5 bases and J 6 bases; nucleotides not matched to a gene: 4. The CDR3 reads CASSPWTSGNEQFF. The CDR3 DNA reads TGTGCCAGCAGCCCATGGACTAGCGGCAATGAGCAGTTCTTC.

The rearrangement links TRBV18 to TRBJ2-1, with a possible D match to TRBD1 (6 bases). This CDR3 has 13 amino acids. In germline, CDR1 is KGHSH, CDR2 LQKENI. Trimming took off 0 bases at V and 7 bases at J, with 7 bases between the two ends. CDR3 DNA sequence: TGTGCCAGCTCACCACCACAGGGTAATGAGCAGTTCTTC. Translation gives CASSPPQGNEQFF.

This rearrangement joins TRBV20-1 to TRBJ1-1; D gene uncertain. V lost 4 bases and J 4 bases, leaving 13 bases between the germline ends. The CDR3 has 13 amino acids. Germline V gene lookup returns CDR1 DFQATT and CDR2 SNEGSKA (reference sequence). This CDR3 reads CSAISGVSTEAFF. The CDR3 DNA sequence: TGCAGTGCTATATCCGGGGTGAGCACTGAAGCTTTCTTT.

This chain joins TRBV6-2 or TRBV6-3 and TRBJ1-6; 9 bases line up with TRBD1. J was trimmed by 7 bases and V by 6 bases; bases with no gene match: 10. This CDR3 is built from 16 residues. Germline V gene data show CDR1 as MNHEY and CDR2 as SVGEGT. The CDR3 region has the DNA TGTGCCAGCAGGTACAGGGGGCGCTTCCCAAATTCACCCCTCCACTTT. Residues: CASRYRGRFPNSPLHF.

This clonotype was observed a handful of times. V usage is TRBV27 and J usage is TRBJ1-1; D perhaps matches TRBD1 (6 bases). The germline CDR1 and CDR2 sequences are MNHEY and SMNVEV (reference sequence). V lost 7 bases and J 4 bases, leaving 16 bases between the germline ends. The CDR3 is 14 residues long. CDR3 sequence (DNA): TGTGCCAGCACCCGAGGGGGTAGCAGCACTGAAGCTTTCTTT. Protein: CASTRGGSSTEAFF.